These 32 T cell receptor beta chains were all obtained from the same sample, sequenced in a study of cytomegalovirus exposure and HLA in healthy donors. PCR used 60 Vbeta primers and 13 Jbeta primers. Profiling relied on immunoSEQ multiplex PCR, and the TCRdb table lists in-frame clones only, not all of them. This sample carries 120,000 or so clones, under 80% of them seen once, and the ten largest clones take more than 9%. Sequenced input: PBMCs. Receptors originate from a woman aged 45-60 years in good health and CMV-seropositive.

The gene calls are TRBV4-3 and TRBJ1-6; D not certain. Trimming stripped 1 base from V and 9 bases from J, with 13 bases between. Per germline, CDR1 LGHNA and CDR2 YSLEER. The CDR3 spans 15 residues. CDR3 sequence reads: CASSQVLGVSSPLHF. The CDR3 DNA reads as TGCGCCAGCAGCCAAGTTCTGGGCGTTAGTTCACCCCTCCACTTT.

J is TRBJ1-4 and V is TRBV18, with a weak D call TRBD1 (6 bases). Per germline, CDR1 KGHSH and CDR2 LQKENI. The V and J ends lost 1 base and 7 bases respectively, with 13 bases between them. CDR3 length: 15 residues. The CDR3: CASSPRAGEGEKLFF. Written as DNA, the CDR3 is TGTGCCAGCTCACCACGCGCAGGGGAGGGTGAAAAACTGTTTTTT.

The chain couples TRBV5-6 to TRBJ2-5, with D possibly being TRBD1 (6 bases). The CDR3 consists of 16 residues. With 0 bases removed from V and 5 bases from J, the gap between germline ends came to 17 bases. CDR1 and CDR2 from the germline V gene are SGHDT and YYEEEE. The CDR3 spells CASSLVGEDRGETQYF. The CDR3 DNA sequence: TGTGCCAGCAGCTTGGTGGGAGAAGATAGGGGGGAGACCCAGTACTTC.

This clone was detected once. CDR3 nucleotide sequence: TGTGGGACTAGCTCCTACAATGAGCAGTTCTTC. Translating gives CGTSSYNEQFF. V gene TRBV27 combines with J gene TRBJ2-1; 7 nucleotides agree with TRBD2. Germline CDR1 and CDR2: MNHEY and SMNVEV (reference sequence). This CDR3 is built from 11 residues.

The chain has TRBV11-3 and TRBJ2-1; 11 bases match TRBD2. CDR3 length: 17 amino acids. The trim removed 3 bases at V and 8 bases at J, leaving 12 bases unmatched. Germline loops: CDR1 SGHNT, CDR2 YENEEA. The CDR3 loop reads CASSFGASSGGIDEQFF. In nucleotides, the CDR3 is TGTGCCAGCAGCTTCGGCGCTTCTAGCGGGGGGATCGATGAGCAGTTCTTC.

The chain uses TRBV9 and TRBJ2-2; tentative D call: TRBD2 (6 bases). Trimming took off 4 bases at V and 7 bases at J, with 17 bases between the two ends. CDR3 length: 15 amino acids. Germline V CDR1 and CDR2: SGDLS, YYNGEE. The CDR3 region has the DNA TGTGCCAGCAGCCCGTCGACTAGTCTTGGCGGGGAGCTGTTTTTT. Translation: CASSPSTSLGGELFF.

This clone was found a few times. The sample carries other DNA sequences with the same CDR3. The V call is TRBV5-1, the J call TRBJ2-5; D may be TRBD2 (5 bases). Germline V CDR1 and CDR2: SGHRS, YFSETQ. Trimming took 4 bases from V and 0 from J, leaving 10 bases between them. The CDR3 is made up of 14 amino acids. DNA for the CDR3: TGCGCCAGCAGCAGGGTGGGAGACCAAGAGACCCAGTACTTC. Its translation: CASSRVGDQETQYF.

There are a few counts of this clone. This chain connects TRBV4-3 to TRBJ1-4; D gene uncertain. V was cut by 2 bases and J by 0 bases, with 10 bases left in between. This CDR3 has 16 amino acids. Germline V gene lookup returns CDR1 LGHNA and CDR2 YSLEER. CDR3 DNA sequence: TGCGCCAGCAGCCAAATGAGGATCGCAACTAATGAAAAACTGTTTTTT. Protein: CASSQMRIATNEKLFF.

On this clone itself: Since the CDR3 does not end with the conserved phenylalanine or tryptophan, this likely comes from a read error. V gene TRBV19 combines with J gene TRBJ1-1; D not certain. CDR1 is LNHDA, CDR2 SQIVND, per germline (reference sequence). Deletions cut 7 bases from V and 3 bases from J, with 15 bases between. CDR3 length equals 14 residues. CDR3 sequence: CASIPGVADTEAFV. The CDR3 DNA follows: TGTGCCAGTATCCCAGGTGTTGCGGACACTGAAGCTTTCGTT.

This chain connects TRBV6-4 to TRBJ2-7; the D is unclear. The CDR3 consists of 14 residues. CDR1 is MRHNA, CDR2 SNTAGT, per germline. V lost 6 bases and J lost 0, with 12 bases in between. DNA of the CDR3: TGTGCCAGCAGCCCACAGCCATACTCCTACGAGCAGTACTTC. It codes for CASSPQPYSYEQYF.

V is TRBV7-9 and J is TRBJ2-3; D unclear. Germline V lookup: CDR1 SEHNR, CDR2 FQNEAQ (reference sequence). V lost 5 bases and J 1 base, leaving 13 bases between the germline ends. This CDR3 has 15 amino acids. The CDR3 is CASSLGRLGTDTQYF. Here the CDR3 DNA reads TGTGCCAGCAGCCTAGGACGCCTAGGCACAGATACGCAGTATTTT.

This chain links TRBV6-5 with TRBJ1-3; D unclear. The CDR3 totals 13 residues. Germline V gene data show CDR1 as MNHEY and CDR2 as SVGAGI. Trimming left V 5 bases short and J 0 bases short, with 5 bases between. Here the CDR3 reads CASSLDSGNTIYF. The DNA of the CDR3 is TGTGCCAGCAGTCTAGACTCTGGAAACACCATATATTTT.

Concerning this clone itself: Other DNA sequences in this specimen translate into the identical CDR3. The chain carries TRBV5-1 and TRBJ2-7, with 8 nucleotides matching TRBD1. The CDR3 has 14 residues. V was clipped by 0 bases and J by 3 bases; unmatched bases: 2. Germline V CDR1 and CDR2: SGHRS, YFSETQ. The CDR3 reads CASSLGTGGYEQYF. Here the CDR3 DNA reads TGCGCCAGCAGCTTGGGTACAGGGGGCTACGAGCAGTACTTC.

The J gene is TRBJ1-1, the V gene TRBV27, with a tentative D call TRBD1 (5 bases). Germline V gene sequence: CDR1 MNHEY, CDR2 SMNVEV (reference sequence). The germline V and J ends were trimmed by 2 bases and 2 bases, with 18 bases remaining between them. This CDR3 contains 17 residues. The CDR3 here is CASSLSFGGVVNTEAFF. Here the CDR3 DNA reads TGTGCCAGCAGTTTAAGTTTTGGGGGGGTCGTAAACACTGAAGCTTTCTTT.

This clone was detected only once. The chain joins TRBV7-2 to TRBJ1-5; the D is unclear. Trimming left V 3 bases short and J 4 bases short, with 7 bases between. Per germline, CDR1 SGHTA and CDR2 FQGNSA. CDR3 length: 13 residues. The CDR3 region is CASSFTENQPQHF. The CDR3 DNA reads TGTGCCAGCAGCTTCACAGAAAATCAGCCCCAGCATTTT.

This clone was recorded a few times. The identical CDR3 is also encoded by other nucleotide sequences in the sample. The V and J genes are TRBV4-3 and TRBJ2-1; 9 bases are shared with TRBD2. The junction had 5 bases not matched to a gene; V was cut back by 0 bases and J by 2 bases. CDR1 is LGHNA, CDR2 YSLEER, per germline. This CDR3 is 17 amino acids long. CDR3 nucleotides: TGCGCCAGCAGCCAAGATCAGGCTAGCGGGACCTACAATGAGCAGTTCTTC. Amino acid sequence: CASSQDQASGTYNEQFF.

As DNA, the CDR3 is TGTGCCAGCAGTTTACCAAGCCTCGACAGGGCGGGTGAAGCTTTCTTT. This gives the protein CASSLPSLDRAGEAFF. The gene calls are TRBV28 and TRBJ1-1; 7 bases align to TRBD1. In germline, CDR1 is MDHEN, CDR2 SYDVKM. Germline trimming cut 2 bases from V and 7 bases from J; bases unmatched to any gene: 13. This CDR3 has 16 amino acids.

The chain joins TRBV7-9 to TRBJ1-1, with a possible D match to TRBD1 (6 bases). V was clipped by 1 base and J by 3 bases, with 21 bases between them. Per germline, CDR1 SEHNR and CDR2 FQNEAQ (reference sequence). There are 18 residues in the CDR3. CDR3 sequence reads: CASSLGGGDWGIHTEAFF. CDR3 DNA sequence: TGTGCCAGCAGCTTAGGAGGGGGGGATTGGGGTATTCACACTGAAGCTTTCTTT. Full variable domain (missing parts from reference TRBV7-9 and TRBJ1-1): DTGVSQNPRHKITKRGQNVTFRCDPISEHNRLYWYRQTLGQGPEFLTYFQNEAQLEKSRLLSDRFSAERPKGSFSTLEIQRTEQGDSAMYLCASSLGGGDWGIHTEAFFGQGTRLTVV.

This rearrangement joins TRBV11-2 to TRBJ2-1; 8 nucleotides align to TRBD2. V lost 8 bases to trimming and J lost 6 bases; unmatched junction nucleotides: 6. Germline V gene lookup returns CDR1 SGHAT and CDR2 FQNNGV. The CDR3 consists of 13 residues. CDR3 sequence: CASLPGGGNEQFF. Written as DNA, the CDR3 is TGTGCCAGCCTCCCGGGAGGGGGCAATGAGCAGTTCTTC.

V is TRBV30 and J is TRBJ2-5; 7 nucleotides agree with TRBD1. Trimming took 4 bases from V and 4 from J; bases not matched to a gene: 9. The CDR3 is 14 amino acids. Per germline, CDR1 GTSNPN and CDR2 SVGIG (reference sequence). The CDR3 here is CAWTSGTVTETQYF. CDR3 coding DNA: TGTGCCTGGACCTCCGGGACAGTAACAGAGACCCAGTACTTC. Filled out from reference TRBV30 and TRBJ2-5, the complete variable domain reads SQTIHQWPATLVQPVGSPLSLECTVEGTSNPNLYWYRQAAGRGLQLLFYSVGIGQISSEVPQNLSASRPQDRQFILSSKKLLLSDSGFYLCAWTSGTVTETQYFGPGTRLLVL.

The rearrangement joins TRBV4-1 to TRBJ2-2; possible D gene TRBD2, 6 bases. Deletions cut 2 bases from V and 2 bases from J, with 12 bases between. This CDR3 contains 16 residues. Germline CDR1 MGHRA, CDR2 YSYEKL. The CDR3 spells CASSQFPGTNTGELFF. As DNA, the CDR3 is TGCGCCAGCAGCCAATTCCCAGGGACTAACACCGGGGAGCTGTTTTTT.

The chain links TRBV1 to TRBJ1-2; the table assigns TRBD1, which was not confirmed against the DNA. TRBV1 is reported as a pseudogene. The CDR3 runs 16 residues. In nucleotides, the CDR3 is TGCACCAGCAGCCAAGAAAATGGCACCTTAAACTATGGCTACACCTTC. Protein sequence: CTSSQENGTLNYGYTF.

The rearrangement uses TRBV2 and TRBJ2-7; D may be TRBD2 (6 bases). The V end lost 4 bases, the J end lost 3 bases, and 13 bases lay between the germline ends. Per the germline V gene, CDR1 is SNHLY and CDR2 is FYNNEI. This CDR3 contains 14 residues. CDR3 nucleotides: TGTGCCAGCAGTGCCGAAGGAGGGATCTACGAGCAGTACTTC. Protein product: CASSAEGGIYEQYF. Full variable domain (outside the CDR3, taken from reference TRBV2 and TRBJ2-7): EPEVTQTPSHQVTQMGQEVILRCVPISNHLYFYWYRQILGQKVEFLVSFYNNEISEKSEIFDDQFSVERPDGSNFTLKIRSTKLEDSAMYFCASSAEGGIYEQYFGPGTRLTVT.

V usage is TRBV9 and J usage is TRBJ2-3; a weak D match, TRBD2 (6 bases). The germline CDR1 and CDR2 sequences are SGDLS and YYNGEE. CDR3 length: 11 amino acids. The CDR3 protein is CASGITDTQYF. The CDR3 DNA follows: TGTGCTAGCGGCATTACAGATACGCAGTATTTT.

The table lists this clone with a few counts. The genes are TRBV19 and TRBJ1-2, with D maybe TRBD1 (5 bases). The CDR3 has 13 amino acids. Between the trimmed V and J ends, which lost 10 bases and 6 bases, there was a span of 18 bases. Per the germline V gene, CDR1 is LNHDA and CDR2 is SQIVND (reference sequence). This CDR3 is CATPSGDLNGYTF. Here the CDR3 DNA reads TGTGCCACCCCTTCGGGGGATCTCAATGGCTACACCTTC.

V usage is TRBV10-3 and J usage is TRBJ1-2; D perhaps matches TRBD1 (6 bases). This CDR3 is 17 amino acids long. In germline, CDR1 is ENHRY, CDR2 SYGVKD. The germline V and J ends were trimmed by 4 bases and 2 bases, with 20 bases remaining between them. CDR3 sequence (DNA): TGTGCCATCAGTGCCTCGACACCGGGACAACCGAACTATGGCTACACCTTC. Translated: CAISASTPGQPNYGYTF.

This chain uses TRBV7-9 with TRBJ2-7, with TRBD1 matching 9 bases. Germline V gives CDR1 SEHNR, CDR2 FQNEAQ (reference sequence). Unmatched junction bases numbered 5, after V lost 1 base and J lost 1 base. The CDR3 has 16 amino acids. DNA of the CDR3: TGTGCCAGCAGCTTAGGGGGACAGGGTAGTTCCTACGAGCAGTACTTC. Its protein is CASSLGGQGSSYEQYF.

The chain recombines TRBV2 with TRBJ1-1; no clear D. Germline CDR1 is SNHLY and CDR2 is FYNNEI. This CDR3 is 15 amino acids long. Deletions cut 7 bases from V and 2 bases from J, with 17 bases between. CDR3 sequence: CASTGEWVGNTEAFF. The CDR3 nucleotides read TGTGCCAGCACTGGGGAGTGGGTGGGTAACACTGAAGCTTTCTTT.

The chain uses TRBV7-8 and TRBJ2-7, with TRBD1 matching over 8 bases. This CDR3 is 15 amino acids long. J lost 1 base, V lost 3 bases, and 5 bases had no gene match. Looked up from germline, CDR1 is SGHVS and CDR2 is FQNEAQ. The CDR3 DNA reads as TGTGCCAGCAGCTTCCGACAGGGGAGGTCCTACGAGCAGTACTTC. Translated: CASSFRQGRSYEQYF.

The CDR3 coding sequence is TGTGCCAGCAGTTTCGCAGGGCCGGAAAAACTGTTTTTT. Its translation: CASSFAGPEKLFF. This sequence joins TRBV28 and TRBJ1-4, with a possible D match to TRBD1 (5 bases). Between the trimmed V and J ends, which lost 3 bases and 8 bases, there was a span of 10 bases. Germline V CDR1 and CDR2: MDHEN, SYDVKM. There are 13 residues in the CDR3.

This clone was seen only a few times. The CDR3 protein is CASSPYRDYNEQFF. In nucleotides, the CDR3 is TGTGCCAGCAGCCCCTACAGGGATTACAATGAGCAGTTCTTC. The chain carries TRBV7-9 and TRBJ2-1; maybe TRBD1 (6 bases). The CDR3 runs 14 residues. Trimming left V 5 bases short and J 4 bases short, with 12 bases between. Germline V gene sequence: CDR1 SEHNR, CDR2 FQNEAQ (reference sequence).

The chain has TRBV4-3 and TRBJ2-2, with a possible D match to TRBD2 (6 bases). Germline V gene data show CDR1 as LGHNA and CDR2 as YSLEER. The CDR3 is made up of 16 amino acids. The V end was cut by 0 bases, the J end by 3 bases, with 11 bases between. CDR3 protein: CASSQDPERDTGELFF. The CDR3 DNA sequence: TGCGCCAGCAGCCAAGATCCGGAGCGGGACACCGGGGAGCTGTTTTTT.